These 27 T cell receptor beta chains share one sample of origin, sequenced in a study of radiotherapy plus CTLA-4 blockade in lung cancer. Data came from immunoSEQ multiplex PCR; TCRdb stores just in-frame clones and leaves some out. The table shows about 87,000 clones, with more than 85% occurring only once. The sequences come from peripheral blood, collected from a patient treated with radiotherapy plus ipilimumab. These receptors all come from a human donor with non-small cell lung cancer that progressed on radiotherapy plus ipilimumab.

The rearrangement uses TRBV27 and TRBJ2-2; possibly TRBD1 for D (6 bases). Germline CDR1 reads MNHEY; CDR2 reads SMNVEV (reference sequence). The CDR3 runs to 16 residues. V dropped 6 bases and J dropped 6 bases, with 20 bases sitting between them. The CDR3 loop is CASSPLGDRTAGELFF. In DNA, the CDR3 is TGTGCCAGCAGCCCCCTGGGTGATAGGACAGCCGGGGAGCTGTTTTTT.

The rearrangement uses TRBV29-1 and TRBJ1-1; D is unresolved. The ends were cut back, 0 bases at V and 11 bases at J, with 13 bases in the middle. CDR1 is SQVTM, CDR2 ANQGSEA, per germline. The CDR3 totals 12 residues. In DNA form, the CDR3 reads TGCAGCGTTGAAGATTTGTCGACGGGCGCTTTCTTT. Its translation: CSVEDLSTGAFF.

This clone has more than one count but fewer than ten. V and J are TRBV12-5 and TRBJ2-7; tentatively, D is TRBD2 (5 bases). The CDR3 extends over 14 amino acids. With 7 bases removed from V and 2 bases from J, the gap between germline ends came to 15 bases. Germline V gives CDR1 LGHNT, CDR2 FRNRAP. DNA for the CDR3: TGTGCTAGTGTTCGGGGATGGCGGACCTACGAGCAGTACTTC. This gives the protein CASVRGWRTYEQYF.

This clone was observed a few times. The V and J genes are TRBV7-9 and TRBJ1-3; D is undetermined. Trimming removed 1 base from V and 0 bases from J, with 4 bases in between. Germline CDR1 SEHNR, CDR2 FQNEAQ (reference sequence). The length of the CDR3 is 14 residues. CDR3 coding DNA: TGTGCCAGCAGCTTAGGAATCTCTGGAAACACCATATATTTT. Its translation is CASSLGISGNTIYF.

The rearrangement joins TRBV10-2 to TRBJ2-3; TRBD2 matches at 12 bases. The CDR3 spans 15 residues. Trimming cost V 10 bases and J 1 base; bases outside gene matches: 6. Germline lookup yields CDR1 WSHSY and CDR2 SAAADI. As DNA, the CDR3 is TGCGCCACCCTTACTAGCGGGGGGCGCACAGATACGCAGTATTTT. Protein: CATLTSGGRTDTQYF.

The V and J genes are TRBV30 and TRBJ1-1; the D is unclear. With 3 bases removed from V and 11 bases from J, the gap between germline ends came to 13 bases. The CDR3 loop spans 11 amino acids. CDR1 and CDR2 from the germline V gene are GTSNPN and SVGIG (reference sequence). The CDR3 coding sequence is TGTGCCTGGAGAACTGGGGTGTCGGCTTTCTTT. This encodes CAWRTGVSAFF. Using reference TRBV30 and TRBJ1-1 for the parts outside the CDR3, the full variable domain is SQTIHQWPATLVQPVGSPLSLECTVEGTSNPNLYWYRQAAGRGLQLLFYSVGIGQISSEVPQNLSASRPQDRQFILSSKKLLLSDSGFYLCAWRTGVSAFFGQGTRLTVV.

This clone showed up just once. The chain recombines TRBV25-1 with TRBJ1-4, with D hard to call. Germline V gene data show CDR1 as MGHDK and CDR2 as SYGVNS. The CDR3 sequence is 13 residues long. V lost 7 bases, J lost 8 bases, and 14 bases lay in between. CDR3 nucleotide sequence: TGTGCCAGCACCACGGGGTATTACGAAAAACTGTTTTTT. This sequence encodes CASTTGYYEKLFF.

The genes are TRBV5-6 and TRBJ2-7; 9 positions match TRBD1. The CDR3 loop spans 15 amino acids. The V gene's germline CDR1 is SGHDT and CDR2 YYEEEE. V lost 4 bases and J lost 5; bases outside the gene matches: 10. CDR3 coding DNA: TGTGCCAGCAGCCACCTGGGACAGGGACGCAACGAGCAGTACTTC. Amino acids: CASSHLGQGRNEQYF.

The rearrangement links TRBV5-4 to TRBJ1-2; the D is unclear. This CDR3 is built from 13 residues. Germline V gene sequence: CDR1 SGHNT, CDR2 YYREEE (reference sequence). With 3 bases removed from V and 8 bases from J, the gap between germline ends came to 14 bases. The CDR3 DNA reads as TGTGCCAGCAGCTCCCCCCAGATTAGGGGCTACACCTTC. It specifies CASSSPQIRGYTF.

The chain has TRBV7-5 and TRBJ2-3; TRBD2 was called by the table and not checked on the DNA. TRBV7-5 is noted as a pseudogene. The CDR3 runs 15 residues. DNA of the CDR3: TGTGTCAGAAGCTTACCGGGGGTTCACACAGATACGCAGTATTTT. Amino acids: CVRSLPGVHTDTQYF.

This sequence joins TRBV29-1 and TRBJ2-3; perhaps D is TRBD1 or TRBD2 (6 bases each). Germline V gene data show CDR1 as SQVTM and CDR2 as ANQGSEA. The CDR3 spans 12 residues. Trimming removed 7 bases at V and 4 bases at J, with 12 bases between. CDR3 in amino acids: CSAEGGPDTQYF. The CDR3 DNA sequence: TGCAGCGCCGAGGGGGGCCCAGATACGCAGTATTTT.

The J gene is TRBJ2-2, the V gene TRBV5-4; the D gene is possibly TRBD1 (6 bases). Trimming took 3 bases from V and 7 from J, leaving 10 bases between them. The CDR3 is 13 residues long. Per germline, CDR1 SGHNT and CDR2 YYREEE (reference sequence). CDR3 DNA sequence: TGTGCCAGCAGCTCCACAGGGATCGGGGAGCTGTTTTTT. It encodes CASSSTGIGELFF.

CDR3 loop: CASKTSGRAKNIQYF. DNA for the CDR3: TGTGCCAGCAAAACTAGCGGGAGAGCCAAAAACATTCAGTACTTC. This chain links TRBV2 with TRBJ2-4; 11 bases align to TRBD2. Losses at the gene ends were 7 bases for V and 0 bases for J; bases not matched to a gene: 2. CDR1 SNHLY and CDR2 FYNNEI come from the germline V gene. This CDR3 contains 15 residues. The entire variable domain, with the rest obtained from reference TRBV2 and TRBJ2-4, is as follows: EPEVTQTPSHQVTQMGQEVILRCVPISNHLYFYWYRQILGQKVEFLVSFYNNEISEKSEIFDDQFSVERPDGSNFTLKIRSTKLEDSAMYFCASKTSGRAKNIQYFGAGTRLSVL.

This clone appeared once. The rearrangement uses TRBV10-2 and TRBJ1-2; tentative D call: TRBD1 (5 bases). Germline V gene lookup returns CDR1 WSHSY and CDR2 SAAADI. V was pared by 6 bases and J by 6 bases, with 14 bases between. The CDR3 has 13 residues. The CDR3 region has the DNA TGCGCCAGCAGGGGACGTTCGGGGGATGGCTACACCTTC. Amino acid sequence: CASRGRSGDGYTF.

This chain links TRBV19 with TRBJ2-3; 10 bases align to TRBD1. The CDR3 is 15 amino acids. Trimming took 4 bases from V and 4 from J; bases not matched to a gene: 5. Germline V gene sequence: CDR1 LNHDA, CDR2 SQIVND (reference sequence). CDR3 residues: CASSRGTGASDTQYF. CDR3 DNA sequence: TGTGCCAGTAGTAGGGGGACAGGGGCCTCAGATACGCAGTATTTT.

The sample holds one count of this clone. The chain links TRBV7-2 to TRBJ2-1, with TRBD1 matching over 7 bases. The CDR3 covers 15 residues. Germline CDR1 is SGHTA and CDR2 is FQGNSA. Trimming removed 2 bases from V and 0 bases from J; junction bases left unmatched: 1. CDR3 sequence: CASSLRQGSYNEQFF. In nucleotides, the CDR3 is TGTGCCAGCAGCTTACGACAGGGCTCCTACAATGAGCAGTTCTTC. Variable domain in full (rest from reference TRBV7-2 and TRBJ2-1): GAGVSQSPSNKVTEKGKDVELRCDPISGHTALYWYRQSLGQGLEFLIYFQGNSAPDKSGLPSDRFSAERTGGSVSTLTIQRTQQEDSAVYLCASSLRQGSYNEQFFGPGTRLTVL.

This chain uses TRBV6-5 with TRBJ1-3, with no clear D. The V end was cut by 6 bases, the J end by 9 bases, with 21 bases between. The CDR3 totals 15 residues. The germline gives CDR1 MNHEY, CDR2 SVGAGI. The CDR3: CASRPLLTVGGTIYF. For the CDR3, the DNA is TGTGCCAGCAGGCCCCTTCTGACCGTTGGAGGCACCATATATTTT.

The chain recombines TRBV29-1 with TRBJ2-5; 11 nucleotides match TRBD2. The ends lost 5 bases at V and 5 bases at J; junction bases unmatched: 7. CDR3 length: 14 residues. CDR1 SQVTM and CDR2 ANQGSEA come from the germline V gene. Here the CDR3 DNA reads TGCAGCGTTTTTAGCGGGGGGGCCTGGGAGACCCAGTACTTC. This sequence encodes CSVFSGGAWETQYF.

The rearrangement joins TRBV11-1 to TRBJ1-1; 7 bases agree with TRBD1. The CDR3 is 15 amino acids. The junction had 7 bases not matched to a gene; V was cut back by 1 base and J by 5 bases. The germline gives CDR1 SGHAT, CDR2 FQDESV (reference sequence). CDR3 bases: TGTGCCAGCAGCTTAGGCACAGGGGACGCGACTGAAGCTTTCTTT. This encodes CASSLGTGDATEAFF.

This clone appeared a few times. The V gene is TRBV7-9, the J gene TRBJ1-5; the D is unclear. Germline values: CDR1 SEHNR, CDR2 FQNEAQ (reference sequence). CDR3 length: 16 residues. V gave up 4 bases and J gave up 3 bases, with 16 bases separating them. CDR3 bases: TGTGCCAGCAGCTACAGCGCCGGGAATAACAATCAGCCCCAGCATTTT. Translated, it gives CASSYSAGNNNQPQHF.

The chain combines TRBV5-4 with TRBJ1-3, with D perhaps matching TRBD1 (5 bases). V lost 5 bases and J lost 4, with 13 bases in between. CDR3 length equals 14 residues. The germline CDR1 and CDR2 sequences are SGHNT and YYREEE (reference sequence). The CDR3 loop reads CASSSRDPGNTIYF. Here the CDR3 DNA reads TGTGCCAGCAGTTCCCGGGACCCCGGAAACACCATATATTTT.

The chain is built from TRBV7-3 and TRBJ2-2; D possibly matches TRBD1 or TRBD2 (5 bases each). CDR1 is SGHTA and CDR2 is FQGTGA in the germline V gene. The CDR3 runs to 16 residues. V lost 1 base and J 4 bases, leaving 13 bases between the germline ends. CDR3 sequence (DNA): TGTGCCAGCAGCTTAAGGGACGGCGGCAGCACCGGGGAGCTGTTTTTT. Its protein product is CASSLRDGGSTGELFF. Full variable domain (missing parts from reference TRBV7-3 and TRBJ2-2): GAGVSQTPSNKVTEKGKYVELRCDPISGHTALYWYRQSLGQGPEFLIYFQGTGAADDSGLPNDRFFAVRPEGSVSTLKIQRTERGDSAVYLCASSLRDGGSTGELFFGEGSRLTVL.

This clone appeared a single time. The DNA of the CDR3 is TGTGCCAGCGAGGAGGGACGGAACTATGGCTACACCTTC. Its translation is CASEEGRNYGYTF. The genes are TRBV13 and TRBJ1-2; D is possibly TRBD1 (5 bases). Germline V gene sequence: CDR1 PRHDT, CDR2 FYEKMQ (reference sequence). V lost 8 bases and J 2 bases, leaving 12 bases between the germline ends. This CDR3 is 13 amino acids long.

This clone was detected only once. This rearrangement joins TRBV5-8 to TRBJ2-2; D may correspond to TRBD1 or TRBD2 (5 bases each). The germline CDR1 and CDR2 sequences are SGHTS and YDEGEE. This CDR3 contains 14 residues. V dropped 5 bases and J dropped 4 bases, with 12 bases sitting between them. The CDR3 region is CASRTPGTTGELFF. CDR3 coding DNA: TGTGCCAGCAGGACGCCAGGGACCACCGGGGAGCTGTTTTTT.

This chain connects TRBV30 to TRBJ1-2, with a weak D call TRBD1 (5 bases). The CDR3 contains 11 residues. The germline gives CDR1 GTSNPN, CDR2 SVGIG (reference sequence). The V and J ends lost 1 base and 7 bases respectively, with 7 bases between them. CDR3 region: CAWSDTGGYTF. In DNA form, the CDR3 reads TGTGCCTGGAGTGACACAGGTGGCTACACCTTC.

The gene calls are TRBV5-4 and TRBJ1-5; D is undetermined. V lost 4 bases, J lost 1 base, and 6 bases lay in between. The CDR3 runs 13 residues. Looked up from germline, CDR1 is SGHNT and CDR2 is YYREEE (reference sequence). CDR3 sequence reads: CASSMESNQPQHF. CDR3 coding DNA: TGTGCCAGCAGCATGGAGAGCAATCAGCCCCAGCATTTT.

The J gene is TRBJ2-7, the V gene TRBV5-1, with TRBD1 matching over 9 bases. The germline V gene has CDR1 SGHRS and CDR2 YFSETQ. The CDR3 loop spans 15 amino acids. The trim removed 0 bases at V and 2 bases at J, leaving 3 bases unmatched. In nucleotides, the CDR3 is TGCGCCAGCAGCTTGGGGACAGGGGACACCTACGAGCAGTACTTC. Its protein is CASSLGTGDTYEQYF.